This TCR beta chain was sequenced during a study of shared clonotypes between healthy human individuals. The protocol was immunoSEQ multiplex PCR, while the TCRdb copy is restricted to in-frame clones and leaves out a portion. The table records over 850,000 clones, approximately 80% of them present only once. Germline V gene data show CDR1 as SGHRS and CDR2 as YFSETQ. Between the trimmed V and J ends, which lost 5 bases and 3 bases, there was a span of 11 bases. The CDR3 has 14 amino acids. The V gene is TRBV5-1, the J gene TRBJ2-2, with D uncertain. The receptor was derived from a man aged 18 to 35 in good health. Some clones in this sample may be carry-over from other donors' samples. Sequences were obtained from memory CD4+ T cells from PBMCs. Subset given: CD45RA-negative fraction. The CDR3 is CASSPLGHTGELFF. The CDR3 bases are TGCGCCAGCAGTCCCCTTGGACACACCGGGGAGCTGTTTTTT.